These 5 T cell receptor beta chains originate from one sample sequenced in a study of cytomegalovirus exposure and HLA in healthy donors (dated by TCRdb to the late 2010s). The library was made by the immunoSEQ multiplex PCR assay. The multiplex PCR relied on a mix of 60 forward primers for TCR Vbeta segments and 13 reverse primers for TCR Jbeta segments. The clones in this table, taken by TCRdb from immuneACCESS, are in-frame only. Not every clone is retained; where verified, under half of the shortfall comes from an unresolved V gene, and the cause of the rest is unknown. The sample records more than 200,000 clones, 85% of which are singletons. The ten largest make up 1% to 1.5% of the sample. Sequenced: PBMCs. These receptors originate from a human donor in good health.

The J gene is TRBJ1-2, the V gene TRBV4-2, with a possible D match to TRBD1 (6 bases). This CDR3 is 17 amino acids long. Germline lookup yields CDR1 LGHNA and CDR2 YNFKEQ. Trimming pared 0 bases from V and 4 bases from J, leaving 18 bases between. The CDR3 DNA is TGTGCCAGCAGCCAAGATCTACGGACAGATCCACGCTATGGCTACACCTTC. Translated: CASSQDLRTDPRYGYTF.

This clone was detected a few times. The chain employs TRBV4-3 and TRBJ2-3, with a weak D call TRBD2 (5 bases). There are 15 residues in the CDR3. CDR1 is LGHNA and CDR2 is YSLEER in the germline V gene. V lost 2 bases to trimming and J lost 0 bases, with 9 bases between them. The CDR3 here is CASSQRGLSTDTQYF. The CDR3 nucleotides read TGCGCCAGCAGCCAACGAGGGTTAAGCACAGATACGCAGTATTTT.

This sequence joins TRBV7-8 and TRBJ2-7; 10 bases match TRBD2. Germline loops: CDR1 SGHVS, CDR2 FQNEAQ. The CDR3 spans 17 residues. Trimming took 1 base from V and 2 from J; bases not matched to a gene: 8. The CDR3 loop is CASSLGRLAGRTYEQYF. In DNA, the CDR3 is TGTGCCAGCAGCTTAGGAAGACTAGCGGGCCGAACCTACGAGCAGTACTTC. The whole variable domain, remainder taken from reference TRBV7-8 and TRBJ2-7, is GAGVSQSPRYKVAKRGQDVALRCDPISGHVSLFWYQQALGQGPEFLTYFQNEAQLDKSGLPSDRFFAERPEGSVSTLKIQRTQQEDSAVYLCASSLGRLAGRTYEQYFGPGTRLTVT.

This chain links TRBV7-9 with TRBJ2-1, with D possibly being TRBD2 (7 bases). Per the germline V gene, CDR1 is SEHNR and CDR2 is FQNEAQ (reference sequence). The CDR3 covers 17 residues. V lost 5 bases, J lost 2 bases, and 19 bases lay in between. The CDR3 sequence: CASSPRGRGGTYNEQFF. For the CDR3, the DNA is TGTGCCAGCAGCCCCCGAGGGAGGGGGGGAACCTACAATGAGCAGTTCTTC.

The table lists this clone with a few counts. This sequence joins TRBV30 and TRBJ2-7; tentatively, D is TRBD2 (7 bases). The V gene's germline CDR1 is GTSNPN and CDR2 SVGIG (reference sequence). V lost 3 bases, J lost 2 bases, and 8 bases lay in between. This CDR3 has 12 amino acids. DNA for the CDR3: TGTGCCTGGAGGCGGGGGCCCTACGAGCAGTACTTC. It encodes CAWRRGPYEQYF.